The 20 T cell receptor beta chains in this list originate from one sample, sequenced in a study of blood T cell repertoires in COVID-19. Generated by immunoSEQ multiplex PCR, the TCRdb table keeps only in-frame clones and is missing some. This table has roughly 270,000 clones, approximately 86% appearing once. Sequenced sample: peripheral blood. The origin of the receptors is a man aged 18 to 35 with active or convalescent COVID-19.

The rearrangement joins TRBV6-5 to TRBJ1-1; D ambiguous. CDR1 and CDR2 from the germline V gene are MNHEY and SVGAGI. V gave up 8 bases and J gave up 4 bases, with 5 bases separating them. CDR3 size: 10 residues. Here the CDR3 DNA reads TGTGCCAGCCATTTCACTGAAGCTTTCTTT. Amino acid sequence: CASHFTEAFF.

The genes are TRBV6-6 and TRBJ1-1; no clear D gene. The CDR3 has 13 amino acids. V was cut by 8 bases and J by 1 base, with 11 bases left in between. Germline V lookup: CDR1 MNHNY, CDR2 SVGAGI (reference sequence). CDR3 DNA sequence: TGTGCCAGCCTAATGCTTGAGAACACTGAAGCTTTCTTT. It is translated as CASLMLENTEAFF.

V is TRBV6-5 and J is TRBJ1-1; D may be TRBD1 (5 bases). Germline CDR1 MNHEY, CDR2 SVGAGI. CDR3 length: 11 residues. With 6 bases removed from V and 11 bases from J, the gap between germline ends came to 13 bases. Here the CDR3 reads CASRWGVGAFF. For the CDR3, the DNA is TGTGCCAGCAGGTGGGGGGTGGGGGCTTTCTTT.

The chain has TRBV2 and TRBJ2-5; D perhaps matches TRBD2 (5 bases). The V end lost 5 bases, the J end lost 2 bases, and 9 bases lay between the germline ends. The CDR3 totals 13 residues. In germline, CDR1 is SNHLY, CDR2 FYNNEI. CDR3 sequence reads: CASSRPGQETQYF. For the CDR3, the DNA is TGTGCCAGCAGTCGGCCGGGACAAGAGACCCAGTACTTC.

The rearrangement joins TRBV3-1 (or the pseudogene TRBV3-2) to TRBJ2-7, with TRBD2 matching 10 bases. CDR1 and CDR2 from the germline V gene are LGHDT and YNNKEL (reference sequence). The CDR3 is 17 amino acids. The ends lost 2 bases at V and 0 bases at J; junction bases unmatched: 7. The CDR3 region is CASSQSSGGLHSYEQYF. The CDR3, as DNA: TGTGCCAGCAGCCAAAGTAGCGGGGGGCTCCACTCCTACGAGCAGTACTTC.

V gene TRBV27 combines with J gene TRBJ1-1, with 9 positions matching TRBD1. CDR3 length equals 16 residues. The V and J ends lost 1 base and 5 bases, in that order; junction bases with no gene match: 8. From germline, CDR1 is MNHEY and CDR2 SMNVEV (reference sequence). In DNA, the CDR3 is TGTGCCAGCAGTTTATTTTCCGGGACAGGGTGGACTGAAGCTTTCTTT. It is translated as CASSLFSGTGWTEAFF.

The chain couples TRBV25-1 to TRBJ1-6, with TRBD1 identical over 7 bases. Looked up from germline, CDR1 is MGHDK and CDR2 is SYGVNS. The CDR3 totals 13 residues. With V trimmed by 6 bases and J by 10 bases, 6 bases remained unmatched. CDR3 in DNA: TGTGCCAGCAGGACAGGGCTAGGCTCACCCCTCCACTTT. Translation: CASRTGLGSPLHF.

The J gene is TRBJ2-2, the V gene TRBV19; weak D call: TRBD1 (7 bases). Trimming removed 3 bases from V and 5 bases from J, with 19 bases in between. Germline-derived CDR1 and CDR2 are LNHDA and SQIVND (reference sequence). This CDR3 has 17 amino acids. In nucleotides, the CDR3 is TGTGCCAGTAGTATCGATGGGGCAGGGGGAGGTACCGGGGAGCTGTTTTTT. Encoded protein: CASSIDGAGGGTGELFF.

The V call is TRBV12-5, the J call TRBJ1-2; D may be TRBD1 (6 bases). Germline V CDR1 and CDR2: LGHNT, FRNRAP. The germline V and J ends were trimmed by 0 bases and 5 bases, with 10 bases remaining between them. The CDR3 spans 14 residues. The CDR3 sequence: CASGLVGQGYGYTF. The CDR3 DNA reads as TGTGCTAGTGGTTTGGTTGGTCAGGGGTATGGCTACACCTTC.

The sample holds a few counts of this clone. V gene TRBV7-9 combines with J gene TRBJ2-2; 9 positions agree with TRBD1. The V and J ends lost 1 base and 3 bases, in that order; junction bases with no gene match: 0. This CDR3 is 15 amino acids long. Germline values: CDR1 SEHNR, CDR2 FQNEAQ (reference sequence). The CDR3 protein is CASSLGTGDTGELFF. CDR3 coding DNA: TGTGCCAGCAGCTTAGGGACAGGGGACACCGGGGAGCTGTTTTTT.

As for this clone: Sequence at one end of the junction differs from germline and may be a read error. The chain combines TRBV6-5 with TRBJ2-7, with TRBD2 matching 9 bases. CDR1 is MNHEY and CDR2 is SVGAGI in the germline V gene. The CDR3 spans 14 residues. The CDR3 coding sequence is TGTGCCAGTGGGATTGCGGGGGGGACATACGGGCAGTACTTC. It encodes CASGIAGGTYGQYF.

The chain carries TRBV6-2 or TRBV6-3 and TRBJ1-4, with D unclear. Trimming took off 0 bases at V and 8 bases at J, with 16 bases between the two ends. Germline CDR1 reads MNHEY; CDR2 reads SVGEGT. The CDR3 contains 16 residues. This CDR3 reads CASSYSAGITVEKLFF. The DNA of the CDR3 is TGTGCCAGCAGTTACTCGGCCGGGATAACTGTGGAAAAACTGTTTTTT.

The chain is built from TRBV2 and TRBJ1-4; TRBD1 matches 11 bases. The CDR3 has 12 amino acids. Germline CDR1 SNHLY, CDR2 FYNNEI. The V gene end was trimmed by 11 bases and the J gene end by 6 bases; junction bases not matched to a gene: 2. CDR3 sequence (DNA): TGTGCCGGACAGGGGGCGCATGAAAAACTGTTTTTT. This encodes CAGQGAHEKLFF.

Sample share makes this clone medium-sized. J is TRBJ1-2 and V is TRBV4-1; 8 bases map to TRBD1. V was clipped by 0 bases and J by 3 bases; unmatched bases: 12. The CDR3 sequence is 18 residues long. Germline loops: CDR1 MGHRA, CDR2 YSYEKL. The CDR3 DNA reads TGCGCCAGCAGCCAAGATCTGGCAGGGGGCTCTTTACACTATGGCTACACCTTC. Residues: CASSQDLAGGSLHYGYTF.

This rearrangement joins TRBV10-3 to TRBJ1-3, with D unclear. V was shortened by 5 bases and J by 1 base, with 6 bases between the two germline ends. CDR3 length: 13 residues. Germline CDR1 and CDR2: ENHRY and SYGVKD. The CDR3 loop reads CAISMESGNTIYF. Here the CDR3 DNA reads TGTGCCATCAGTATGGAGTCTGGAAACACCATATATTTT.

In this sample, this clone turned up once. CDR3 nucleotide sequence: TGTGCCAGTAGTATTACCGGGACAGGGGTTAACGAGCAGTACTTC. Translated, it gives CASSITGTGVNEQYF. The V and J genes are TRBV19 and TRBJ2-7; 10 positions agree with TRBD1. The CDR3 contains 15 residues. Trimming at V came to 3 bases and at J to 5 bases, leaving 7 bases not matched to a gene. The germline V gene encodes CDR1 LNHDA and CDR2 SQIVND (reference sequence).

J is TRBJ1-2 and V is TRBV28; D perhaps matches TRBD1 (6 bases). This CDR3 is 14 amino acids long. Germline V lookup: CDR1 MDHEN, CDR2 SYDVKM. Trimming took 7 bases from V and 4 from J, leaving 16 bases between them. CDR3 region: CASTPGTLSYGYTF. CDR3 nucleotides: TGTGCCAGCACGCCTGGGACACTCTCCTATGGCTACACCTTC.

The rearrangement links TRBV7-3 to TRBJ2-3, with 12 bases that match TRBD2. Germline loops: CDR1 SGHTA, CDR2 FQGTGA. The CDR3 is made up of 16 amino acids. Trimming took 5 bases from V and 3 from J; bases not matched to a gene: 6. CDR3 in amino acids: CASSKRTSGITDTQYF. The CDR3 DNA is TGTGCCAGCAGCAAACGGACTAGCGGGATTACAGATACGCAGTATTTT.

This chain links TRBV27 with TRBJ1-1, with a weak D call TRBD1 (6 bases). V was trimmed by 5 bases and J by 5 bases, leaving 30 bases between them. Germline CDR1 reads MNHEY; CDR2 reads SMNVEV (reference sequence). There are 19 residues in the CDR3. CDR3 coding DNA: TGTGCCAGCAGTCCCCTGCCGCACGCCCGCTCACAGGGAAGGACTGAAGCTTTCTTT. Its translation: CASSPLPHARSQGRTEAFF.

The chain uses TRBV1 and TRBJ1-1. TRBV1 is a pseudogene segment. The CDR3 loop spans 15 amino acids. The CDR3 sequence: CTSSQDSRPCGGAFF. The CDR3 DNA follows: TGCACCAGCAGCCAAGATAGCCGGCCTTGTGGAGGAGCTTTCTTT.